This entry lists 13 T cell receptor beta chains sequenced from one sample in a study of response to subunit inactivated influenza vaccine. From the RT-PCR reads, TCRdb called clonotypes with MiXCR, one entry per CDR3 protein. This sample has some 520,000 distinct CDR3 sequences, with approximately 15% found just once. This specimen consisted of CD4+ T cells sorted from PBMCs, obtained around 25 months after vaccination. Receptor source: a man aged 50-75 years who received an inactivated influenza vaccine.

The chain uses TRBV6-2 or TRBV6-3 and TRBJ2-5; D remains unclear. The CDR3 contains 10 residues. Trimming left V 8 bases short and J 5 bases short, with 6 bases between. Per the germline V gene, CDR1 is MNHEY and CDR2 is SVGEGT. CDR3 sequence: CASGLETQYF. In nucleotides, the CDR3 is TGTGCCAGCGGATTGGAGACCCAGTACTTC.

This clonotype has a handful of counts. The chain employs TRBV29-1 and TRBJ1-5, with 8 bases lining up with TRBD1. The CDR3 is 14 amino acids. Germline-derived CDR1 and CDR2 are SQVTM and ANQGSEA. V lost 5 bases, J lost 0 bases, and 3 bases stayed unmatched. The CDR3 spells CSVTTGASNQPQHF. The DNA of the CDR3 is TGCAGCGTTACGACAGGGGCTAGCAATCAGCCCCAGCATTTT.

This clonotype has a count of ten or more. The CDR3 sequence: CAISGGDYNEQFF. Here the CDR3 DNA reads TGTGCCATCAGTGGGGGGGACTACAATGAGCAGTTCTTC. The rearrangement joins TRBV10-3 to TRBJ2-1; tentatively, D is TRBD2 (6 bases). Trimming took 4 bases from V and 3 from J, leaving 7 bases between them. In germline, CDR1 is ENHRY, CDR2 SYGVKD. The length of the CDR3 is 13 residues.

This clonotype was observed a handful of times. V is TRBV3-1 and J is TRBJ2-7; a weak D match, TRBD1 (5 bases). The CDR3 loop spans 15 amino acids. Trimming shortened V by 1 base and J by 6 bases, and 16 bases separated the two germline ends. CDR1 is LGHDT and CDR2 is YNNKEL in the germline V gene (reference sequence). The CDR3 DNA is TGTGCCAGCAGCCAAGCTCAGGGCGCGAGAGGCGAGCAGTACTTC. Residues: CASSQAQGARGEQYF.

In this sample, this clonotype turned up a few times. J is TRBJ2-5 and V is TRBV2; 10 bases align to TRBD2. Germline V gives CDR1 SNHLY, CDR2 FYNNEI. V shed 0 bases, J shed 6 bases, and the junction held 7 bases outside the gene matches. The CDR3 sequence is 16 residues long. The CDR3 nucleotides read TGTGCCAGCAGTGAAGCGCGGGCTAGCGGGAGACAGACCCAGTACTTC. Its protein is CASSEARASGRQTQYF.

This chain uses TRBV28 with TRBJ1-3, with 7 positions matching TRBD1. V lost 5 bases to trimming and J lost 4 bases; unmatched junction nucleotides: 8. This CDR3 contains 15 residues. Germline V gives CDR1 MDHEN, CDR2 SYDVKM. CDR3 region: CASSPNDRVGNTIYF. CDR3 nucleotides: TGTGCCAGCAGTCCTAACGACAGGGTCGGAAACACCATATATTTT.

This clonotype came up many times. The chain is built from TRBV7-9 and TRBJ2-1; TRBD2 is a possible D gene (5 bases). Germline CDR1 and CDR2: SEHNR and FQNEAQ (reference sequence). The CDR3 runs 15 residues. Trimming shortened V by 5 bases and J by 4 bases, and 15 bases separated the two germline ends. The DNA of the CDR3 is TGTGCCAGCAGCCACGCAAAACGCGGGTACAATGAGCAGTTCTTC. Its translation: CASSHAKRGYNEQFF.

This clonotype was counted between two and nine times. V usage is TRBV5-6 and J usage is TRBJ2-7; D gene uncertain. This CDR3 has 14 residues. Trimming pared 0 bases from V and 4 bases from J, leaving 11 bases between. Germline CDR1 reads SGHDT; CDR2 reads YYEEEE. The DNA for the CDR3 is TGTGCCAGCAGCTTGGCGGGCAGGAAGTACGAGCAGTACTTC. Residues: CASSLAGRKYEQYF.

The chain carries TRBV7-2 and TRBJ2-4; D is possibly TRBD1 (6 bases). V dropped 3 bases and J dropped 0 bases, with 9 bases sitting between them. CDR1 is SGHTA and CDR2 is FQGNSA in the germline V gene. CDR3 length: 15 residues. The CDR3 region has the DNA TGTGCCAGCAGCTTCAGCAGGGGAGCCAAAAACATTCAGTACTTC. Amino acids: CASSFSRGAKNIQYF.

This chain connects TRBV3-1 to TRBJ1-2; tentatively, D is TRBD1 (5 bases). The germline CDR1 and CDR2 sequences are LGHDT and YNNKEL (reference sequence). Between the trimmed V and J ends, which lost 2 bases and 4 bases, there was a span of 11 bases. This CDR3 region has 14 residues. The CDR3 DNA is TGTGCCAGCAGCCAATCATGGGGGACCTATGGCTACACCTTC. This sequence encodes CASSQSWGTYGYTF.

This clonotype was seen repeatedly, ten times or more. The rearrangement uses TRBV25-1 and TRBJ1-3, with 9 bases fitting TRBD1. Germline V CDR1 and CDR2: MGHDK, SYGVNS. The CDR3 length is 18 residues. V dropped 0 bases and J dropped 7; count of bases not matched to a gene: 13. DNA of the CDR3: TGTGCCAGCAGTGAATACCTCTATACCGGGACAGGGAAGAACACCATATATTTT. Protein product: CASSEYLYTGTGKNTIYF.

The J gene is TRBJ2-5, the V gene TRBV6-2 or TRBV6-3; 9 bases map to TRBD1. The CDR3 contains 15 residues. J lost 4 bases, V lost 2 bases, and 5 bases had no gene match. CDR1 is MNHEY and CDR2 is SVGEGT in the germline V gene. CDR3 residues: CASSYTTGGTETQYF. The CDR3 DNA reads as TGTGCCAGCAGTTACACAACAGGGGGCACAGAGACCCAGTACTTC.

This clonotype was seen more than once but under ten times. The gene calls are TRBV24-1 and TRBJ1-2; possible D gene TRBD1, 5 bases. Trimming left V 3 bases short and J 7 bases short, with 14 bases between. This CDR3 has 14 residues. Germline V CDR1 and CDR2: KGHDR, SFDVKD. CDR3 residues: CATSDRPGKAGYTF. CDR3 DNA sequence: TGTGCCACCAGTGATCGGCCAGGGAAGGCTGGCTACACCTTC.